In this sample, the clone carrying this T cell receptor beta chain turned up a few times. The antigen is not known. The sample comes from a study of T cells in localized non-small cell lung cancer. Findings and limits, study-wide: Appearing in adjacent lung were a median approximately 60 of the top 100 tumor clones. Analysis by sequencing included only one tumor region, so heterogeneity remains possible.

Trimming stripped 0 bases from V and 5 bases from J, with 11 bases between. Germline V gene lookup returns CDR1 SGHNT and CDR2 YENEEA. The length of the CDR3 is 14 residues. TCRdb's table, derived via immunoSEQ multiplex PCR, lists solely in-frame clones and lacks some. The sample consists of 1,700 or so clones, 20% to 25% of them appearing once. The genes are TRBV11-3 and TRBJ2-7; weak D call: TRBD1 (6 bases). The clonotype originates from a woman aged 35-70 years with stage I lung adenocarcinoma. This sample comprised normal lung tissue next to the tumor, obtained before any cancer treatment. The CDR3 region has the DNA TGTGCCAGCAGCTTAGAGGCAGGGGTCCACGAGCAGTACTTC. Its translation: CASSLEAGVHEQYF.